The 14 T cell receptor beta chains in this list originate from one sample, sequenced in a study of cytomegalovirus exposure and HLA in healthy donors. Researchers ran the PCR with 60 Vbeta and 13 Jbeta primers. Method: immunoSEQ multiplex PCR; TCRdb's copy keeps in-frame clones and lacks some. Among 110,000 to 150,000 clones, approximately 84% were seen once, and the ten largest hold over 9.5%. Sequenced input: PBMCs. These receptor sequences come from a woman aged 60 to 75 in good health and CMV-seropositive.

CDR3 residues: CASIFGGVTGELFF. CDR3 DNA sequence: TGTGCCAGCATCTTCGGGGGGGTAACCGGGGAGCTGTTTTTT. The chain employs TRBV7-8 and TRBJ2-2; 8 nucleotides agree with TRBD2. The V segment lost 7 bases and the J segment 5 bases; nucleotides outside the gene matches: 6. This CDR3 is 14 amino acids long. Germline V lookup: CDR1 SGHVS, CDR2 FQNEAQ.

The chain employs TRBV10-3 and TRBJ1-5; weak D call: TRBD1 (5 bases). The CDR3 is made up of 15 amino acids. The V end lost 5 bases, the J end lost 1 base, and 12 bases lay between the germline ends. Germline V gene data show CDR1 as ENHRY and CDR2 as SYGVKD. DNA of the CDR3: TGTGCCATCAGTCGCGGGACGTCGAGCAATCAGCCCCAGCATTTT. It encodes CAISRGTSSNQPQHF.

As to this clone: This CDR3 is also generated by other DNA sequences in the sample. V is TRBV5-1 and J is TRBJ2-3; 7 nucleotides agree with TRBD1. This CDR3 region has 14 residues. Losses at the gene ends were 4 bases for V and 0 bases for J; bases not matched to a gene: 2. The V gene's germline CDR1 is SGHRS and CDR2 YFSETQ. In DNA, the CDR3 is TGCGCCAGCAGCCCGGGACAGAGCACAGATACGCAGTATTTT. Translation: CASSPGQSTDTQYF.

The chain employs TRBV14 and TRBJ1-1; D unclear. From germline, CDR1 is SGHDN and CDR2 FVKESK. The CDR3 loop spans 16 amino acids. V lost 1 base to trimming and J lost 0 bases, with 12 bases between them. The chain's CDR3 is CASSQGYSVMNTEAFF. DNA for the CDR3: TGTGCCAGCAGCCAAGGATATTCAGTTATGAACACTGAAGCTTTCTTT.

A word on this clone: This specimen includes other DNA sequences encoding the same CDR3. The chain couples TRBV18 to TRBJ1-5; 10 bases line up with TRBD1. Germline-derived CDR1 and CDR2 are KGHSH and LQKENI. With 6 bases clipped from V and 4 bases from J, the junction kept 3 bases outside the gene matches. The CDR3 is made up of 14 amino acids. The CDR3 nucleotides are TGTGCCAGCTCCCCGGGACAGGGGAATCAGCCCCAGCATTTT. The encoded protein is CASSPGQGNQPQHF.

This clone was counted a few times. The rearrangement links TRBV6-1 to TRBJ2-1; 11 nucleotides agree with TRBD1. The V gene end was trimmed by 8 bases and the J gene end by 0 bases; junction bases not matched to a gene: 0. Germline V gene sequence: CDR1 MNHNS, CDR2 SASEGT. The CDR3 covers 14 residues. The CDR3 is CASGQGASYNEQFF. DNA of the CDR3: TGTGCCAGCGGACAGGGGGCCTCCTACAATGAGCAGTTCTTC.

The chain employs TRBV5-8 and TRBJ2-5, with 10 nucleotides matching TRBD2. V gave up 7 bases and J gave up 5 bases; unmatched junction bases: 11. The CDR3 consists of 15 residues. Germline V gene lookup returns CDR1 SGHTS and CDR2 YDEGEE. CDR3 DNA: TGTGCCAGCGAGAGGGGGACTAGCGTCTCTGAGACCCAGTACTTC. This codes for CASERGTSVSETQYF.

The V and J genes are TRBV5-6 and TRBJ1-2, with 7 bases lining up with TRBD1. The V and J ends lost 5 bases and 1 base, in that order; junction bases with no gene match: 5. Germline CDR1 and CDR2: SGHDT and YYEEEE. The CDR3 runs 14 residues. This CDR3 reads CASRRGTVNYGYTF. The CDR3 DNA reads TGTGCCAGCAGGCGCGGGACAGTTAACTATGGCTACACCTTC.

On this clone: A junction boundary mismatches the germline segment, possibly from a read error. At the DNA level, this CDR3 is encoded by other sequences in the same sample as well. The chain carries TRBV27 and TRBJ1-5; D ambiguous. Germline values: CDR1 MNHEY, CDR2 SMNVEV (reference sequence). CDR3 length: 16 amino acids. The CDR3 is CASSSRGGVGNQPQHF. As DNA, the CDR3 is TGCGCCAGCAGTTCCCGAGGCGGGGTCGGTAATCAGCCCCAGCATTTT.

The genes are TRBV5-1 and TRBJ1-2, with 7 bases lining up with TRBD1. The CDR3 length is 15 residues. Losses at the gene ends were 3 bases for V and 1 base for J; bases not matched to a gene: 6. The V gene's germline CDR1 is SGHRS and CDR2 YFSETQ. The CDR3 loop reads CASSSPGTVNYGYTF. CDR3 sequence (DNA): TGCGCCAGCAGCTCACCGGGGACAGTTAACTATGGCTACACCTTC.

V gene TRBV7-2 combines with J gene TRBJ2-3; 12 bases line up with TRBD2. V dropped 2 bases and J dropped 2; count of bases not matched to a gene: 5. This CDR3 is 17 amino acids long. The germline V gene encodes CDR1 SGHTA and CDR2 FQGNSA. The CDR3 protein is CASSLFASGRDTDTQYF. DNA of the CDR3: TGTGCCAGCAGCTTATTCGCTAGCGGGAGGGACACAGATACGCAGTATTTT.

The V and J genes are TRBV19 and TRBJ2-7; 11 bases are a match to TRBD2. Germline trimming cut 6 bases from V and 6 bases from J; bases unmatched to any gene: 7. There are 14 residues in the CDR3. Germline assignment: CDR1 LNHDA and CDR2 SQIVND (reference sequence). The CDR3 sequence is CASSGTSGWSEQYF. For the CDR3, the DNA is TGTGCCAGTAGCGGGACTAGCGGATGGTCCGAGCAGTACTTC.

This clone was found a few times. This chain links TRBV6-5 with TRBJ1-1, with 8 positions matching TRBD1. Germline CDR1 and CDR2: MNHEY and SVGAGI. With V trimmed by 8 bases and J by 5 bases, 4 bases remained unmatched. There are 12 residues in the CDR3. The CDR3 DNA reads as TGTGCCAGCGGACAGGGAAGAACTGAAGCTTTCTTT. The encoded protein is CASGQGRTEAFF.

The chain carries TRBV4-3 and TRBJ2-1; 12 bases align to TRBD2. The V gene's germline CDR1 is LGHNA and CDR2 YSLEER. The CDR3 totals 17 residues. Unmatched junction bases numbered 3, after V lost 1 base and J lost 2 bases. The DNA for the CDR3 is TGCGCCAGCAGCCAAGGAAGACTAGCGGGAGCCTACAATGAGCAGTTCTTC. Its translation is CASSQGRLAGAYNEQFF.